The 10 T cell receptor beta chains given below trace back to one sample, sequenced in a study of blood T cell repertoires in COVID-19. Produced via immunoSEQ multiplex PCR; TCRdb's table is partial and in-frame only. The sample holds fewer than 200,000 clones, 82% seen once. Sequencing was performed on peripheral blood. These receptors all stem from a woman between 55 and 75 years old with COVID-19, enrolled during active disease.

This chain links TRBV2 with TRBJ2-1; the D gene is possibly TRBD2 (6 bases). In germline, CDR1 is SNHLY, CDR2 FYNNEI. V shed 2 bases and J shed 1 base, with 9 bases lying between them. The CDR3 is 15 residues long. Here the CDR3 reads CASSELAQSYNEQFF. As DNA, the CDR3 is TGTGCCAGCAGTGAACTAGCGCAATCCTACAATGAGCAGTTCTTC.

The rearrangement uses TRBV2 and TRBJ2-1; 7 bases match TRBD2. Losses at the gene ends were 2 bases for V and 3 bases for J; bases not matched to a gene: 7. The length of the CDR3 is 16 residues. Germline assignment: CDR1 SNHLY and CDR2 FYNNEI. The CDR3 sequence: CASSEWGGSLYNEQFF. CDR3 DNA sequence: TGTGCCAGCAGTGAATGGGGCGGGAGCCTCTACAATGAGCAGTTCTTC. The full variable domain, rest sourced from reference TRBV2 and TRBJ2-1, is EPEVTQTPSHQVTQMGQEVILRCVPISNHLYFYWYRQILGQKVEFLVSFYNNEISEKSEIFDDQFSVERPDGSNFTLKIRSTKLEDSAMYFCASSEWGGSLYNEQFFGPGTRLTVL.

V is TRBV5-6 and J is TRBJ2-7; unclear D gene. This CDR3 has 12 residues. Trimming cost V 5 bases and J 1 base, with 7 bases left between them. The germline V gene has CDR1 SGHDT and CDR2 YYEEEE. CDR3 in amino acids: CASSAGSYEQYV. The CDR3, as DNA: TGTGCCAGCAGTGCCGGGTCCTACGAGCAGTACGTC.

The chain has TRBV19 and TRBJ2-1, with 7 bases lining up with TRBD2. The ends lost 7 bases at V and 4 bases at J; junction bases unmatched: 1. CDR1 and CDR2 from the germline V gene are LNHDA and SQIVND (reference sequence). CDR3 length equals 12 residues. CDR3 coding DNA: TGTGCCAGTAACGGGGGGTACAATGAGCAGTTCTTC. Translation gives CASNGGYNEQFF.

The DNA of the CDR3 is TGTGCCAGCAGTTTATCCCTCCCCGACACTTACCGCTCTGGGGCCAACGTCCTGACTTTC. Its translation: CASSLSLPDTYRSGANVLTF. The V call is TRBV28, the J call TRBJ2-6; D is ambiguous. V gave up 1 base and J gave up 0 bases, with 19 bases separating them. The germline CDR1 and CDR2 sequences are MDHEN and SYDVKM. The CDR3 is made up of 20 amino acids.

A note on this clone: This sample also contains other DNA sequences that code for the same CDR3. This chain links TRBV5-1 with TRBJ2-5; maybe TRBD2 (6 bases). Trimming removed 2 bases from V and 1 base from J, with 9 bases in between. Germline V CDR1 and CDR2: SGHRS, YFSETQ. The CDR3 totals 14 residues. The CDR3 region has the DNA TGCGCCAGCAGCTTAGTGGGGGGCCAAGAGACCCAGTACTTC. Residues: CASSLVGGQETQYF.

This chain links TRBV9 with TRBJ2-1; 9 bases align to TRBD2. The V gene end was trimmed by 2 bases and the J gene end by 6 bases; junction bases not matched to a gene: 9. Germline CDR1 is SGDLS and CDR2 is YYNGEE. CDR3 size: 16 residues. The CDR3 nucleotides read TGTGCCAGCAGCGTCGGTCTAGCGGGGTACGTCAATGAGCAGTTCTTC. As protein: CASSVGLAGYVNEQFF.

In this sample, this clone turned up a few times. The CDR3 DNA sequence: TGTGCCAGCAGTCACCGGGACAGGGGCCCGAACACTGAAGCTTTCTTT. Its protein product is CASSHRDRGPNTEAFF. This sequence joins TRBV28 and TRBJ1-1, with 10 positions matching TRBD1. This CDR3 region has 16 residues. Trimming removed 5 bases from V and 1 base from J; junction bases left unmatched: 7. CDR1 is MDHEN, CDR2 SYDVKM, per germline.

The count of this clone is one. This sequence joins TRBV5-4 and TRBJ2-2; 13 nucleotides agree with TRBD2. CDR1 SGHNT and CDR2 YYREEE come from the germline V gene (reference sequence). CDR3 length: 20 residues. Trimming took 1 base from V and 0 from J; bases not matched to a gene: 9. The CDR3 spells CASSLPRLAGGPANTGELFF. The CDR3 DNA sequence: TGTGCCAGCAGCTTGCCGAGACTAGCGGGGGGCCCAGCGAACACCGGGGAGCTGTTTTTT.

This clone was seen a single time. The chain couples TRBV5-1 to TRBJ1-2, with D unresolved. V was trimmed by 0 bases and J by 6 bases, leaving 12 bases between them. Germline lookup yields CDR1 SGHRS and CDR2 YFSETQ. This CDR3 is 14 amino acids long. CDR3 loop: CASSLEVGSHGYTF. The CDR3 nucleotides are TGCGCCAGCAGCTTGGAGGTGGGCAGCCATGGCTACACCTTC.